This TCR beta chain was obtained from a study of identical twins. General study points: Excess sharing between twins was weaker in beta out-of-frame sequences.

Concerning this clonotype itself: Its antigen remains unidentified.

The CDR3 runs 15 residues. After removal of 6 bases from V and 4 bases from J, the junction contained 4 bases not matched to a gene. TCRdb fed the 5' RACE reads into MiXCR, producing one record per CDR3 protein. The profile covers roughly 750,000 distinct CDR3 sequences, with about 20% appearing a single time and approximately 4.5% taken by the ten largest. The same sample was also studied in work on T cells expressing NK-cell markers. Per that study: The study drew TCR beta repertoires from sorted CD3+CD56+NKG2C+, CD3+CD56+NKG2C- and CD3+CD56-NKG2C+ T cells.

The material sequenced was PBMCs. This sequence joins TRBV12-3 or TRBV12-4 and TRBJ2-3; 13 nucleotides match TRBD2. The sequence was collected from a woman aged 18-29 years in good health. The DNA for the CDR3 is TGTGCCAGCAGAAAGACTAGCGGGAGGTCAGATACGCAGTATTTT. This translates into CASRKTSGRSDTQYF.